The 15 T cell receptor beta chains in this list originate from one sample, sequenced in a study of cytomegalovirus exposure and HLA in healthy donors. Primers for the PCR totalled 60 Vbeta and 13 Jbeta. Produced via immunoSEQ multiplex PCR; TCRdb's table is partial and in-frame only. The sample yields around 120,000 clones, more than 80% seen once. Sequencing was performed on PBMCs. All receptors come from a male donor in good health and CMV-seronegative.

The chain links TRBV28 to TRBJ2-4; a possible D gene is TRBD1 (6 bases). Trimming pared 11 bases from V and 0 bases from J, leaving 11 bases between. The CDR3 is 13 residues long. CDR1 MDHEN and CDR2 SYDVKM come from the germline V gene. The CDR3 loop is CARDTGAKNIQYF. The CDR3 DNA sequence: TGTGCCCGGGACACCGGAGCCAAAAACATTCAGTACTTC.

This clone was found once. The CDR3 nucleotides read TGTGCCAGCAGCCCGGGTTTATCAGACACCGGGGAGCTGTTTTTT. It is translated as CASSPGLSDTGELFF. The chain recombines TRBV5-6 with TRBJ2-2; no clear D gene. Germline assignment: CDR1 SGHDT and CDR2 YYEEEE. Trimming cost V 4 bases and J 3 bases, with 13 bases left between them. The CDR3 has 15 residues. The full variable domain, rest sourced from reference TRBV5-6 and TRBJ2-2, is DAGVTQSPTHLIKTRGQQVTLRCSPKSGHDTVSWYQQALGQGPQFIFQYYEEEERQRGNFPDRFSGHQFPNYSSELNVNALLLGDSALYLCASSPGLSDTGELFFGEGSRLTVL.

The V and J genes are TRBV28 and TRBJ2-1, with 9 bases that match TRBD1. The CDR3 is 16 residues long. Germline V gene data show CDR1 as MDHEN and CDR2 as SYDVKM. The V and J ends lost 8 bases and 7 bases, in that order; junction bases with no gene match: 15. In nucleotides, the CDR3 is TGTGCCAGCGGCCCTCTCCCGGGACAGGGTTTGAATGAGCAGTTCTTC. Protein sequence: CASGPLPGQGLNEQFF.

This clone was counted a few times. This chain joins TRBV14 and TRBJ2-7; D not resolved. V shed 2 bases and J shed 6 bases, with 8 bases lying between them. CDR1 and CDR2 from the germline V gene are SGHDN and FVKESK. There are 12 residues in the CDR3. The CDR3 coding sequence is TGTGCCAGCAGCCAACGGTCCACCGAGCAGTACTTC. Amino acid sequence: CASSQRSTEQYF.

This chain uses TRBV5-1 with TRBJ2-2; no definite D call. From germline, CDR1 is SGHRS and CDR2 YFSETQ. Deletions cut 5 bases from V and 4 bases from J, with 12 bases between. The CDR3 sequence is 14 residues long. Here the CDR3 DNA reads TGCGCCAGCAGTTTCGACGGCGGCACCGGGGAGCTGTTTTTT. This sequence encodes CASSFDGGTGELFF.

V gene TRBV6-1 combines with J gene TRBJ1-5; D gene unclear. The CDR3 totals 14 residues. Germline V gene data show CDR1 as MNHNS and CDR2 as SASEGT. Trimming removed 5 bases at V and 4 bases at J, with 12 bases between. CDR3: CASSPRSSNQPQHF. DNA for the CDR3: TGTGCCAGCAGTCCCCGGTCCTCAAATCAGCCCCAGCATTTT.

V usage is TRBV5-1 and J usage is TRBJ2-7; D might be TRBD1 (5 bases). This CDR3 has 13 amino acids. The germline V gene encodes CDR1 SGHRS and CDR2 YFSETQ. The V and J ends lost 0 bases and 3 bases respectively, with 7 bases between them. The CDR3 loop is CASSLGQSYEQYF. CDR3 bases: TGCGCCAGCAGCTTGGGACAGAGCTACGAGCAGTACTTC.

This clone was recorded a few times. This chain joins TRBV5-1 and TRBJ1-2; D uncertain. Trimming left V 0 bases short and J 7 bases short, with 13 bases between. This CDR3 comprises 14 residues. In germline, CDR1 is SGHRS, CDR2 YFSETQ. CDR3 DNA sequence: TGCGCCAGCAGCTTGGCCGGGGAGGGATCTGGCTACACCTTC. Protein: CASSLAGEGSGYTF.

A word on this clone: One end of the junction is discordant with germline, which a read error may explain. The chain carries TRBV5-1 and TRBJ1-3; 7 nucleotides agree with TRBD1. The CDR3 has 13 residues. Germline V lookup: CDR1 SGHRS, CDR2 YFSETQ. CDR3 nucleotides: TGCGCCAGCAGCTTGGACAGGGGAAACGCCATATATTTT. Translating it yields CASSLDRGNAIYF.

The rearrangement links TRBV6-1 to TRBJ2-1; perhaps TRBD2 as D (6 bases). CDR1 is MNHNS and CDR2 is SASEGT in the germline V gene. This CDR3 is built from 12 residues. The V end lost 6 bases, the J end lost 4 bases, and 7 bases lay between the germline ends. The CDR3 sequence: CASRGGYNEQFF. As DNA, the CDR3 is TGTGCCAGCAGGGGGGGTTACAATGAGCAGTTCTTC.

A few counts support this clone. This rearrangement joins TRBV7-2 to TRBJ2-7; possible D gene TRBD2, 7 bases. CDR1 and CDR2 from the germline V gene are SGHTA and FQGNSA. V lost 4 bases and J lost 3, with 22 bases in between. The CDR3 loop spans 17 amino acids. In DNA, the CDR3 is TGTGCCAGCAGCTCTCCCCTTTGGGGGGGCCCTCTCTACGAGCAGTACTTC. This sequence encodes CASSSPLWGGPLYEQYF.

This rearrangement joins TRBV5-1 to TRBJ1-1; possible D gene TRBD1, 5 bases. Trimming cost V 0 bases and J 8 bases, with 17 bases left between them. Germline CDR1 reads SGHRS; CDR2 reads YFSETQ. This CDR3 is 15 amino acids long. CDR3 sequence: CASSLGVRAGNEAFF. The CDR3 nucleotides read TGCGCCAGCAGCTTGGGGGTTCGGGCAGGGAACGAAGCTTTCTTT.

This clone was detected once. Relative to the germline gene, one junction end is altered; a read error may explain this. This sequence joins TRBV9 and TRBJ2-6, with 7 bases fitting TRBD1. CDR3 length: 17 amino acids. Germline V gene data show CDR1 as SGDLS and CDR2 as YYNGEE. The CDR3 protein is CASSPLTGNLWANGLTF. CDR3 sequence (DNA): TGTGCCAGCAGCCCGCTGACAGGGAATCTCTGGGCCAACGGCCTGACTTTC.

The chain recombines TRBV5-4 with TRBJ1-1; D remains ambiguous. In germline, CDR1 is SGHNT, CDR2 YYREEE (reference sequence). The CDR3 totals 18 residues. The V end lost 1 base, the J end lost 1 base, and 20 bases lay between the germline ends. The chain's CDR3 is CASSLLSVNRLKNTEAFF. The CDR3 DNA reads TGTGCCAGCAGCTTGTTATCAGTCAACCGATTAAAGAACACTGAAGCTTTCTTT.

This chain links TRBV7-2 with TRBJ1-2, with 7 bases matching TRBD1. This CDR3 comprises 17 residues. Germline CDR1 is SGHTA and CDR2 is FQGNSA. The V and J ends lost 1 base and 4 bases, in that order; junction bases with no gene match: 12. The CDR3 sequence is CASSLDIGRGEFYGYTF. For the CDR3, the DNA is TGTGCCAGCAGCTTAGATATCGGCAGGGGGGAATTCTATGGCTACACCTTC.